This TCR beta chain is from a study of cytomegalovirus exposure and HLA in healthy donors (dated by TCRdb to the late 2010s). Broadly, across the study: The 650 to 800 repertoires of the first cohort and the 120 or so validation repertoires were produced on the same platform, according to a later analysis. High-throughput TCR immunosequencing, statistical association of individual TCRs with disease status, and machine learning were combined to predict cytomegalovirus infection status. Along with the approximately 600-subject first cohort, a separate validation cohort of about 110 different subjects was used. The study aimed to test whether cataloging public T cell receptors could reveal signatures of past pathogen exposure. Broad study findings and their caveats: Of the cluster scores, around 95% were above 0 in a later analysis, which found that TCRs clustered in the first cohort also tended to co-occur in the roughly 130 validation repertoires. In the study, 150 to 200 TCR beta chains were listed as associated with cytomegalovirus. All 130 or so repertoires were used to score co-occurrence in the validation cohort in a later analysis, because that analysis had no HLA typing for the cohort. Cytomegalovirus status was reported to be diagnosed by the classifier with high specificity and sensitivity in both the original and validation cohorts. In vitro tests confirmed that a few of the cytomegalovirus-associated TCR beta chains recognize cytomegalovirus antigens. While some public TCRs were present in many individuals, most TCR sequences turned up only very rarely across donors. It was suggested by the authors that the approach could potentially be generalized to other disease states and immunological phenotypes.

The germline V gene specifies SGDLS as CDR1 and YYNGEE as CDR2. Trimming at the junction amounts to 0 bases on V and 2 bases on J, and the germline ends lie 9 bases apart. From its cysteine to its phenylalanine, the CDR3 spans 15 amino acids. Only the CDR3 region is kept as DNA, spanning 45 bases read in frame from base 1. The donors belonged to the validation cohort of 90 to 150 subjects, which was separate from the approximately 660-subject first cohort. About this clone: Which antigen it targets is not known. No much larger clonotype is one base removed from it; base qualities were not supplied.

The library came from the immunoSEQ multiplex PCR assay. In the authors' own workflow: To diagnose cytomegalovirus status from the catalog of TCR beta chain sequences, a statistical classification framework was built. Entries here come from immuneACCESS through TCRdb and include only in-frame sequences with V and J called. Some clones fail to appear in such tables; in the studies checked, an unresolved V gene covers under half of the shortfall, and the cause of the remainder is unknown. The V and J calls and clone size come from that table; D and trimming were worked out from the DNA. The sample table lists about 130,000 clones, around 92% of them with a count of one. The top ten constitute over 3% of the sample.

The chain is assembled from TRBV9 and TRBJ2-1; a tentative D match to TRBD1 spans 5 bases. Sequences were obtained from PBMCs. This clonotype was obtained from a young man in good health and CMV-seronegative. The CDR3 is CASSVAGFPYNEQFF. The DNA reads TGTGCCAGCAGCGTAGCAGGGTTTCCCTACAATGAGCAGTTCTTC. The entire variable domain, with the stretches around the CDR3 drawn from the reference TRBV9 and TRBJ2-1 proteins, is DSGVTQTPKHLITATGQRVTLRCSPRSGDLSVYWYQQSLDQGLQFLIQYYNGEERAKGNILERFSAQQFPDLHSELNLSSLELGDSALYFCASSVAGFPYNEQFFGPGTRLTVL.